The 20 T cell receptor beta chains below were found in one sample sequenced in a study of identical twins. TCRdb reprocessed the 5' RACE reads with MiXCR, giving one entry per CDR3 protein. Of roughly 690,000 distinct CDR3 sequences listed, roughly 20% are singletons. This same sample was also taken into another study, of T cells expressing NK-cell markers.

Sequences were obtained from PBMCs. The receptors derive from a woman aged 18-29 years in good health.

This chain links TRBV7-2 with TRBJ2-7, with TRBD2 matching 10 bases. The V and J ends lost 2 bases and 2 bases, in that order; junction bases with no gene match: 3. The CDR3 is made up of 15 amino acids. Germline CDR1 reads SGHTA; CDR2 reads FQGNSA. Here the CDR3 reads CASSLRLAGAYEQYF. Here the CDR3 DNA reads TGTGCCAGCAGCTTAAGGCTAGCGGGGGCCTACGAGCAGTACTTC.

The genes are TRBV5-5 and TRBJ2-1, with D hard to call. CDR1 and CDR2 (germline): SGHKS, YYEKEE (reference sequence). The V and J ends lost 0 bases and 9 bases respectively, with 10 bases between them. The CDR3 has 13 amino acids. CDR3 sequence (DNA): TGTGCCAGCAGCTTGGGGCCTCTCTGTGAGCAGTTCTTC. The encoded protein is CASSLGPLCEQFF. The full variable domain, completed using reference TRBV5-5 and TRBJ2-1, is DAGVTQSPTHLIKTRGQQVTLRCSPISGHKSVSWYQQVLGQGPQFIFQYYEKEERGRGNFPDRFSARQFPNYSSELNVNALLLGDSALYLCASSLGPLCEQFFGPGTRLTVL.

CDR3 nucleotides: TGTGCCAGCAGTCGACAGGGAACTAATGAAAAACTGTTTTTT. It specifies CASSRQGTNEKLFF. The chain employs TRBV6-1 and TRBJ1-4; TRBD1 agrees at 7 bases. The CDR3 extends over 14 amino acids. Germline CDR1 is MNHNS and CDR2 is SASEGT. V was pared by 5 bases and J by 1 base, with 1 base of the junction left unmatched.

This clonotype was recorded a few times. The genes are TRBV20-1 and TRBJ1-2; D might be TRBD1 (5 bases). The CDR3 runs 13 residues. V was clipped by 3 bases and J by 2 bases, with 10 bases between them. Per germline, CDR1 DFQATT and CDR2 SNEGSKA (reference sequence). This CDR3 reads CSASGRQNYGYTF. CDR3 sequence (DNA): TGCAGTGCTAGTGGGAGACAGAACTATGGCTACACCTTC.

The sample holds a few counts of this clonotype. The chain couples TRBV6-1 to TRBJ1-1; D gene uncertain. V was clipped by 6 bases and J by 10 bases, with 21 bases between them. The CDR3 has 14 residues. Germline-derived CDR1 and CDR2 are MNHNS and SASEGT. CDR3 nucleotides: TGTGCCAGCAGGCCATCCGGGCAGTTGGGTCGAGCTTTCTTT. Its translation is CASRPSGQLGRAFF.

This clonotype was seen a few times. The genes are TRBV7-2 and TRBJ1-1, with D unclear. This CDR3 is 17 amino acids long. CDR1 and CDR2 from the germline V gene are SGHTA and FQGNSA. V was trimmed by 2 bases and J by 0 bases, leaving 16 bases between them. The DNA of the CDR3 is TGTGCCAGCAGCTTAATCCCCCTTGGCGACGTGAACACTGAAGCTTTCTTT. This codes for CASSLIPLGDVNTEAFF.

This sequence joins TRBV14 and TRBJ2-1; 11 nucleotides line up with TRBD2. The CDR3 is 18 residues long. Trimming cost V 0 bases and J 1 base; bases outside gene matches: 5. Germline CDR1 is SGHDN and CDR2 is FVKESK. Here the CDR3 reads CASSQELAGARSYNEQFF. In DNA form, the CDR3 reads TGTGCCAGCAGCCAAGAACTAGCGGGGGCGAGATCCTACAATGAGCAGTTCTTC.

This clonotype was seen repeatedly, ten times or more. CDR3 DNA sequence: TGTGCCAGCAGCCAAGATCTCGGGAGCTCCTACGAGCAGTACTTC. Its protein product is CASSQDLGSSYEQYF. The gene calls are TRBV4-2 and TRBJ2-7, with TRBD2 as a possible D gene (6 bases). Trimming removed 0 bases at V and 0 bases at J, with 9 bases between. Germline V gene sequence: CDR1 LGHNA, CDR2 YNFKEQ. The CDR3 runs 15 residues.

The table lists this clonotype with a few counts. V gene TRBV7-9 combines with J gene TRBJ2-1; 14 bases fit TRBD2. The trim removed 2 bases at V and 10 bases at J, leaving 4 bases unmatched. The CDR3 loop spans 15 amino acids. CDR1 and CDR2 from the germline V gene are SEHNR and FQNEAQ (reference sequence). DNA of the CDR3: TGTGCCAGCAGCTTATCGGGACTAGCGGGAGAAGAGCAGTTCTTC. Protein: CASSLSGLAGEEQFF.

The chain uses TRBV12-3 or TRBV12-4 and TRBJ1-1; D ambiguous. Between the trimmed V and J ends, which lost 4 bases and 3 bases, there was a span of 12 bases. The CDR3 loop spans 14 amino acids. The CDR3 nucleotides are TGTGCCAGCAGTTCCGACACCGTCTACACTGAAGCTTTCTTT. Protein product: CASSSDTVYTEAFF.

The chain joins TRBV9 to TRBJ1-2; tentatively, D is TRBD1 (5 bases). CDR1 and CDR2 from the germline V gene are SGDLS and YYNGEE. Between the trimmed V and J ends, which lost 0 bases and 9 bases, there was a span of 12 bases. The CDR3 loop spans 13 amino acids. CDR3 residues: CASSVDVPGRYTF. The CDR3 DNA is TGTGCCAGCAGCGTAGATGTCCCGGGACGCTACACCTTC.

The rearrangement uses TRBV5-1 and TRBJ2-1; 12 positions agree with TRBD2. CDR1 is SGHRS, CDR2 YFSETQ, per germline. This CDR3 has 16 amino acids. V was clipped by 0 bases and J by 3 bases; unmatched bases: 1. The CDR3 nucleotides are TGCGCCAGCAGCTTGGGACTAGCGGGGGACTACAATGAGCAGTTCTTC. It encodes CASSLGLAGDYNEQFF.

The chain employs TRBV27 and TRBJ1-1, with TRBD1 as a possible D gene (6 bases). The CDR3 runs to 12 residues. Trimming shortened V by 4 bases and J by 9 bases, and 12 bases separated the two germline ends. Germline V gives CDR1 MNHEY, CDR2 SMNVEV (reference sequence). The DNA for the CDR3 is TGTGCCAGCAGTTCCCAGGGGAGCCAAGCTTTCTTT. As protein: CASSSQGSQAFF.

The chain recombines TRBV9 with TRBJ1-4; no reliable D call. Germline V gives CDR1 SGDLS, CDR2 YYNGEE. The CDR3 has 15 amino acids. The germline V and J ends were trimmed by 0 bases and 0 bases, with 6 bases remaining between them. In DNA form, the CDR3 reads TGTGCCAGCAGCGTAGCCGGAACAACTAATGAAAAACTGTTTTTT. Its translation is CASSVAGTTNEKLFF.

This clonotype was detected only a few times. J is TRBJ2-4 and V is TRBV25-1; D is unresolved. Germline V gene data show CDR1 as MGHDK and CDR2 as SYGVNS. Between the trimmed V and J ends, which lost 3 bases and 8 bases, there was a span of 8 bases. CDR3 length: 12 residues. CDR3 region: CASSDFVYIQYF. In DNA form, the CDR3 reads TGTGCCAGCAGTGATTTCGTCTACATTCAGTACTTC.

The rearrangement uses TRBV11-2 and TRBJ2-7; 9 positions match TRBD2. The J segment lost 5 bases and the V segment lost 1 base, leaving 12 bases of the junction unmatched. The CDR3 sequence is 17 residues long. Per germline, CDR1 SGHAT and CDR2 FQNNGV. The CDR3 sequence: CASSLVANSGRIHEQYF. The CDR3 nucleotides read TGTGCCAGCAGCTTAGTGGCCAATAGCGGGAGAATCCACGAGCAGTACTTC.

The gene calls are TRBV5-5 and TRBJ2-2; D is undetermined. With 3 bases removed from V and 1 base from J, the gap between germline ends came to 10 bases. Looked up from germline, CDR1 is SGHKS and CDR2 is YYEKEE (reference sequence). This CDR3 region has 15 residues. The CDR3 DNA sequence: TGTGCCAGCAGCTGGAAGGACGGGAACACCGGGGAGCTGTTTTTT. Residues: CASSWKDGNTGELFF.

V and J are TRBV5-5 and TRBJ1-6; D not certain. This CDR3 has 11 residues. Trimming cost V 0 bases and J 17 bases, with 9 bases left between them. Germline V CDR1 and CDR2: SGHKS, YYEKEE (reference sequence). As DNA, the CDR3 is TGTGCCAGCAGCTTGGGTTACGGGGTCCACTTT. Protein product: CASSLGYGVHF.

V usage is TRBV9 and J usage is TRBJ2-3, with TRBD1 matching 10 bases. The germline V gene encodes CDR1 SGDLS and CDR2 YYNGEE. The CDR3 consists of 16 residues. V gave up 4 bases and J gave up 4 bases; unmatched junction bases: 9. CDR3 in amino acids: CASSLSPTGGPDTQYF. The CDR3 DNA sequence: TGTGCCAGCAGCCTGTCCCCGACAGGGGGCCCAGATACGCAGTATTTT. The full variable domain, its missing parts supplied by reference TRBV9 and TRBJ2-3, is DSGVTQTPKHLITATGQRVTLRCSPRSGDLSVYWYQQSLDQGLQFLIQYYNGEERAKGNILERFSAQQFPDLHSELNLSSLELGDSALYFCASSLSPTGGPDTQYFGPGTRLTVL.

There are a few counts of this clonotype. This rearrangement joins TRBV12-3 or TRBV12-4 to TRBJ2-1, with D possibly matching TRBD2 (6 bases). Trimming stripped 3 bases from V and 5 bases from J, with 17 bases between. The CDR3 consists of 16 residues. CDR3 residues: CASSLGRTWEDNEQFF. The CDR3 nucleotides read TGTGCCAGCAGTTTGGGACGGACTTGGGAGGACAATGAGCAGTTCTTC.